This T cell receptor beta chain was sequenced for a study of blood T cell repertoires in COVID-19. Study background: Collection of acute and convalescent COVID-19 samples took place in the United States, Italy and Spain.

Participant ages covered about 18 to 90 years across around 25 US areas. In assigning cohorts, the study relied on participant-reported clinical history. This clone was seen only once. Original processing methods: Reference gene primers were amplified, and this amplification served to estimate nucleated cell counts. Profiled with immunoSEQ multiplex PCR; TCRdb holds only in-frame clones, not every one. The V and J calls and the clone size are those of that table, but D and trimming were determined from the DNA. The sample shows 180,000 or so clones, about 88% of them seen only once. CDR1 WSHSY and CDR2 SAAADI come from the germline V gene. V trimming: 4 bases; J trimming: 3 bases; junction bases outside the gene matches: 15. CDR3 length: 17 residues.

The rearrangement links TRBV10-2 to TRBJ2-7; 7 bases agree with TRBD2. Sequenced sample: PBMCs or T cells enriched from blood (not recorded which). This receptor was obtained from a woman aged 40 to 50 with acute COVID-19. CDR3 sequence (DNA): TGCGCCAGCAGTGGGTGGGAGGGGCCGAACGATAACTACGAGCAGTACTTC. It is translated as CASSGWEGPNDNYEQYF.